Sequencing of this T cell receptor beta chain was carried out in a study of T cell repertoires in aging, cancer and after chemotherapy. Study-wide background: Donors were grouped into six age bands spanning 30 or younger through 70 or older. Repeat sampling of healthy donors over several months to years showed clear clonal overlap. About 8.8 million TCR reads were in the whole dataset. Broader study findings: Age-matched healthy donors had significantly more diverse, less clonal blood TCR repertoires than untreated cancer patients.

This clonotype is medium-sized in the sample. Its antigen is as yet unknown. A mixed TRB-A/B primer pool amplified rearranged TRB by multiplex touch-down PCR. One entry per CDR3 protein, called by TCRdb with MiXCR from the multiplex PCR reads. The sample carries thousands of distinct CDR3 sequences, around 32% recorded once. Germline V gives CDR1 MNHEY, CDR2 SVGAGI. Between the trimmed V and J ends, which lost 6 bases and 3 bases, there was a span of 15 bases. The CDR3 runs 14 residues. Amplification of TCR beta used genomic DNA extracted from peripheral blood. The chain has TRBV6-5 and TRBJ2-7; a weak D match, TRBD2 (6 bases). Specimen: blood. This sequence was found in a human donor in good health. The CDR3 nucleotides read TGTGCCAGCAGAAGGTCCGGGGGTCACTACGAGCAGTACTTC. Translating it yields CASRRSGGHYEQYF.